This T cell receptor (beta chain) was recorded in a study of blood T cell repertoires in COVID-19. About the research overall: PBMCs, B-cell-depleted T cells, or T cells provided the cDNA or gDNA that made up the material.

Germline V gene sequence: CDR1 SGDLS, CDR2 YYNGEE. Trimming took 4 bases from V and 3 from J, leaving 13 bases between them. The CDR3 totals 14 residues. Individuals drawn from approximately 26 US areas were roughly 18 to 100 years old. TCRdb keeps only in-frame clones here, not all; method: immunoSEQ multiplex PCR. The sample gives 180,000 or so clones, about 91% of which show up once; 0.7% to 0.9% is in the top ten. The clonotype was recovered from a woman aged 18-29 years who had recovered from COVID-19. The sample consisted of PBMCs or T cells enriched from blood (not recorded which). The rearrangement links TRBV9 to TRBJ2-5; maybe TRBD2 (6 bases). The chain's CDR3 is CASSPIPGEETQYF. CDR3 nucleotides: TGTGCCAGCAGCCCCATACCGGGGGAAGAGACCCAGTACTTC.